Listed below are T cell receptor beta chains from one sample, sequenced in a study of response to subunit inactivated influenza vaccine. In TCRdb, the RT-PCR reads were re-called with MiXCR into one record per CDR3 protein. This sample has more than 400,000 distinct CDR3 sequences, with around 7.7% found just once. Material: PBMCs from blood, obtained less than 30 months after vaccination. The source is a man aged 50 to 69 who received an inactivated influenza vaccine. Each CDR3 is given with its conserved first and last residue. The D gene is left open where the match is weak. The size of a clone is reported for some rows only, either as once, few or many, or as a class for expanded clones.

D gene,J gene,clone size,V gene,CDR3 protein,CDR3 DNA
-,TRBJ1-2,many,TRBV29-1,CSVGMGRSYGYTF,TGCAGCGTTGGGATGGGGCGAAGCTATGGCTACACCTTC
-,TRBJ1-6,many,TRBV15,CATSPENSPLHF,TGTGCCACCAGCCCAGAGAATTCACCCCTCCACTTT
TRBD1,TRBJ1-1,few,TRBV5-1,CASTLQGAENTEAFF,TGCGCCAGCACCCTACAGGGGGCGGAGAACACTGAAGCTTTCTTT
TRBD2,TRBJ2-1,many,TRBV10-3,CATANFLAGTGEQFF,TGTGCCACCGCCAATTTCCTAGCGGGAACGGGTGAGCAGTTCTTC
-,TRBJ2-4,many,TRBV4-1,CASSHDSDPKNIQYF,TGCGCCAGCAGCCATGACTCTGATCCCAAAAACATTCAGTACTTC
TRBD2,TRBJ2-1,many,TRBV4-3,CASSQDSKLAGGEQFF,TGCGCCAGCAGCCAAGATAGTAAGCTAGCGGGGGGGGAGCAGTTCTTC
-,TRBJ2-3,few,TRBV10-3,CAIRRGVDTDTQYF,TGTGCCATCCGCAGGGGCGTCGACACAGATACGCAGTATTTT
-,TRBJ1-1,many,TRBV4-1,CASSPRVGAVNTEAFF,TGCGCCAGCAGCCCGAGAGTGGGAGCGGTGAACACTGAAGCTTTCTTT
TRBD1,TRBJ2-1,few,TRBV7-8,CASSPYRDRGYNEQFF,TGTGCCAGCAGCCCATACCGGGACAGGGGGTACAATGAGCAGTTCTTC
TRBD1,TRBJ2-2,few,TRBV24-1,CATSDLPGQGNTGELVF,TGTGCCACCAGTGATTTACCAGGACAGGGGAACACCGGGGAGCTGGTTTTT
TRBD1,TRBJ1-1,few,TRBV4-1,CASSPHNAGTVNTEAFF,TGCGCCAGCAGCCCTCATAATGCCGGGACAGTGAACACTGAAGCTTTCTTT
-,TRBJ2-2,-,TRBV12-2,CTSSLGQGTSNTGELFF,TGTACCAGCAGTCTCGGGCAGGGGACTTCGAACACCGGGGAGCTGTTTTTT
-,TRBJ1-5,-,TRBV11-2,CASSLETGQPQHF,TGTGCCAGCAGCTTAGAGACAGGTCAGCCCCAGCATTTT
-,TRBJ2-1,-,TRBV7-2,CASSLGDFDEQFF,TGTGCCAGCAGCTTAGGAGACTTCGATGAGCAGTTCTTC
-,TRBJ1-6,-,TRBV20-1,CSARDRPSGNSPLHF,TGCAGTGCTAGAGATAGGCCTTCGGGAAATTCACCCCTCCACTTT
TRBD2,TRBJ2-7,few,TRBV12-3/TRBV12-4,CASSFLRGSSYEQYF,TGTGCCAGCAGTTTCTTGCGGGGGAGCTCCTACGAGCAGTACTTC
-,TRBJ2-7,few,TRBV4-3,CASSRSMRTDSQYF,TGCGCCAGCAGCCGTAGTATGAGGACAGATTCGCAGTACTTC
TRBD1,TRBJ2-2,-,TRBV6-1,CASRQGDFGELFF,TGTGCCAGCCGACAGGGTGATTTCGGGGAGCTGTTTTTT
TRBD2,TRBJ2-7,few,TRBV7-2,CASSPPSGGHEQYF,TGTGCCAGCAGCCCTCCGAGCGGGGGGCACGAGCAGTACTTC
-,TRBJ2-5,many,TRBV5-1,CASSTSRTLQETQYF,TGCGCCAGCAGCACGTCCAGGACGCTGCAAGAGACCCAGTACTTC
-,TRBJ2-7,many,TRBV5-1,CASSRTQSHYEQYF,TGCGCCAGCAGCCGGACCCAATCCCACTACGAGCAGTACTTC
-,TRBJ1-5,few,TRBV20-1,CSAFTAGSSNQPQHF,TGCAGTGCTTTCACCGCAGGGAGTAGCAATCAGCCCCAGCATTTT
-,TRBJ2-1,few,TRBV20-1,CSASLLDEQFF,TGCAGTGCTAGCCTTTTGGATGAGCAGTTCTTC
-,TRBJ1-1,many,TRBV7-2,CASSLLSRASGAFF,TGTGCCAGCAGCTTACTGTCCAGGGCCTCGGGAGCTTTCTTT
-,TRBJ2-2,few,TRBV7-2,CASSLGSRSLAGELFF,TGTGCCAGCAGCTTAGGAAGCAGGTCGCTCGCCGGGGAGCTGTTTTTT
-,TRBJ2-3,many,TRBV15,CATSEGPHTDTQYF,TGTGCCACCAGCGAAGGTCCCCACACAGATACGCAGTATTTT
-,TRBJ2-1,few,TRBV5-1,CASGAGITYNEQFF,TGCGCCAGCGGGGCAGGGATCACCTACAATGAGCAGTTCTTC
TRBD2,TRBJ2-1,few,TRBV7-2,CASRSPPGGSYNEQFF,TGTGCCAGCAGATCCCCGCCGGGAGGCTCCTACAATGAGCAGTTCTTC
TRBD1,TRBJ1-2,-,TRBV9,CASSVIRTGLNYGYTF,TGTGCCAGCAGCGTGATTAGGACAGGACTTAACTATGGCTACACCTTC
TRBD2,TRBJ2-2,many,TRBV10-3,CAGNRGGLAAIANTGELFF,TGTGCCGGGAATCGGGGAGGACTAGCAGCTATCGCGAACACCGGGGAGCTGTTTTTT
-,TRBJ2-7,many,TRBV7-2,CASSLNRALEQYF,TGTGCCAGCAGTCTTAACAGGGCTCTCGAGCAGTACTTC
-,TRBJ2-3,few,TRBV7-3,CASRLDRSGADTQYF,TGTGCCAGCAGACTAGACAGGTCGGGAGCAGATACGCAGTATTTT
TRBD2,TRBJ2-3,few,TRBV5-1,CASSRLAGSSTDTQYF,TGCGCCAGCAGCAGGCTAGCGGGATCTAGCACAGATACGCAGTATTTT
-,TRBJ2-3,few,TRBV12-3/TRBV12-4,CASSLRGGETDTQYF,TGTGCCAGCAGTTTACGTGGAGGGGAAACAGATACGCAGTATTTT
TRBD2,TRBJ2-7,few,TRBV29-1,CSVTTSGGYEQYF,TGCAGCGTCACCACTAGCGGGGGCTACGAGCAGTACTTC
-,TRBJ2-3,few,TRBV30,CAWSLGHRTDTQYF,TGTGCCTGGAGCCTCGGACACCGCACAGATACGCAGTATTTT
TRBD2,TRBJ2-3,-,TRBV3-1,CASCKAGYSTDTQYF,TGTGCCAGCTGCAAAGCGGGATATAGCACAGATACGCAGTATTTT
-,TRBJ2-1,-,TRBV10-3,CAISATESSYNEQFF,TGTGCCATCAGTGCGACAGAGAGCTCCTACAATGAGCAGTTCTTC
TRBD2,TRBJ2-1,-,TRBV7-2,CASSLLSGGAGYNEQFF,TGTGCCAGCAGCTTACTCAGCGGGGGGGCTGGATACAATGAGCAGTTCTTC
-,TRBJ2-1,-,TRBV20-1,CSARDRLTGFTYNEQFF,TGCAGTGCTAGAGATCGGTTAACGGGATTTACCTACAATGAGCAGTTCTTC
-,TRBJ1-6,few,TRBV20-1,CSASKDYNSPLHF,TGCAGTGCTAGCAAGGACTATAATTCACCCCTCCACTTT
-,TRBJ2-5,few,TRBV29-1,CSANPQQETQYF,TGCAGCGCAAACCCACAGCAAGAGACCCAGTACTTC
TRBD1,TRBJ2-2,-,TRBV20-1,CSGQGDTGELFF,TGCAGTGGACAGGGGGACACCGGGGAGCTGTTTTTT
-,TRBJ2-7,-,TRBV10-3,CAISDSGTVGLEQYF,TGTGCCATCAGTGATAGCGGGACAGTGGGTTTAGAGCAGTACTTC
-,TRBJ1-5,many,TRBV20-1,CSARDPVAGNQPQHF,TGCAGTGCTAGAGATCCCGTGGCGGGCAATCAGCCCCAGCATTTT
TRBD1,TRBJ2-2,many,TRBV6-2/TRBV6-3,CASSSDRGEDPGELFF,TGTGCCAGCAGTTCAGACAGGGGCGAGGACCCCGGGGAGCTGTTTTTT
-,TRBJ2-2,-,TRBV7-9,CASMSSVGELFF,TGTGCCAGCATGTCTAGCGTCGGGGAGCTGTTTTTT
TRBD1,TRBJ1-2,-,TRBV6-2/TRBV6-3,CASARQGSLPYGYTF,TGTGCCAGCGCTCGACAGGGGAGCCTCCCCTATGGCTACACCTTC
-,TRBJ2-1,few,TRBV20-1,CSAPPLERSYNEQFF,TGCAGTGCGCCCCCCTTGGAGCGGTCCTACAATGAGCAGTTCTTC
TRBD2,TRBJ2-1,few,TRBV20-1,CSAPTMAGDYNEQFF,TGCAGTGCTCCCACTATGGCGGGAGACTACAATGAGCAGTTCTTC
-,TRBJ2-2,-,TRBV4-3,CASSQDSWGGELFF,TGCGCCAGCAGCCAAGACTCTTGGGGCGGGGAGCTGTTTTTT